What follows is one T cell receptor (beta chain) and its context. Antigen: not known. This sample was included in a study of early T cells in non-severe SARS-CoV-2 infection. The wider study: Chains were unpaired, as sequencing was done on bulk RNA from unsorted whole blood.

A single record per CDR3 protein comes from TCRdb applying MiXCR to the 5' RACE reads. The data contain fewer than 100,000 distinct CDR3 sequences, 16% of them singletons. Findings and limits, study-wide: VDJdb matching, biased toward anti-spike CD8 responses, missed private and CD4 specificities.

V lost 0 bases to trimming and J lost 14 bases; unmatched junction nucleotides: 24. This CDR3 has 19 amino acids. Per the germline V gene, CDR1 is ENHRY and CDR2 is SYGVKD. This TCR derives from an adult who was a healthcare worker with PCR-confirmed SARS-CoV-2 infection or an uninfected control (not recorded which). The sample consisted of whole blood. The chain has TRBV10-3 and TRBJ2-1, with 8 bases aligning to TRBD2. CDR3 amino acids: CAISESLADTSIVRGKKFF. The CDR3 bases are TGTGCCATCAGTGAGTCACTAGCGGACACGAGCATTGTACGGGGAAAAAAGTTCTTC.